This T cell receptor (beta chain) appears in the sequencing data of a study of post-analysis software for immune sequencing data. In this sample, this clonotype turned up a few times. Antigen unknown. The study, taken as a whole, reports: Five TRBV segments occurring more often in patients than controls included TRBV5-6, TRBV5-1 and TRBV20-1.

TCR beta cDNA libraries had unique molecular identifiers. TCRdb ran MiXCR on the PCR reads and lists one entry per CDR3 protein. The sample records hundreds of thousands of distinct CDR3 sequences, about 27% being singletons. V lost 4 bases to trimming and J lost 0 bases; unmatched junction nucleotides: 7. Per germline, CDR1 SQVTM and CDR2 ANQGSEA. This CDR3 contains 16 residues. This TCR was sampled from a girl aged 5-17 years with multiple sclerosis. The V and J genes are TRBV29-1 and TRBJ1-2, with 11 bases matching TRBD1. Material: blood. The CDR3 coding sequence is TGCAGCGTTGGGGGGACAGGGGGAACTACTAACTATGGCTACACCTTC. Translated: CSVGGTGGTTNYGYTF. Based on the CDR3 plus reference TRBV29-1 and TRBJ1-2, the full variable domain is SAVISQKPSRDICQRGTSLTIQCQVDSQVTMMFWYRQQPGQSLTLIATANQGSEATYESGFVIDKFPISRPNLTFSTLTVSNMSPEDSSIYLCSVGGTGGTTNYGYTFGSGTRLTVV.